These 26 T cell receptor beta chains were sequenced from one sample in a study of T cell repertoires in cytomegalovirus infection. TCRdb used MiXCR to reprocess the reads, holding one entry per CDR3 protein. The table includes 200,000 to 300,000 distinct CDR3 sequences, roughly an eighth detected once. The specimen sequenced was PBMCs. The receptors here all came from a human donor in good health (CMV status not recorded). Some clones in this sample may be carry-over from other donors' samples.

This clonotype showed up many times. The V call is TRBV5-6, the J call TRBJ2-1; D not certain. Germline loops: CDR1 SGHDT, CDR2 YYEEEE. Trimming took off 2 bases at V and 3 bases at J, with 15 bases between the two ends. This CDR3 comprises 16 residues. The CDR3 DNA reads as TGTGCCAGCAGCTTACTCAATCCGAAATTCTACAATGAGCAGTTCTTC. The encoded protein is CASSLLNPKFYNEQFF.

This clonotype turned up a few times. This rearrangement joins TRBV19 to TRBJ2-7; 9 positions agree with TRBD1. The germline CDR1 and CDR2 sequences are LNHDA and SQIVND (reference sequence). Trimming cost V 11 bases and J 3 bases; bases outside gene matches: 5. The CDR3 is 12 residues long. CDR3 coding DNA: TGTGCCCCTAGGGACAGGGTCTACGAGCAGTACTTC. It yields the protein CAPRDRVYEQYF.

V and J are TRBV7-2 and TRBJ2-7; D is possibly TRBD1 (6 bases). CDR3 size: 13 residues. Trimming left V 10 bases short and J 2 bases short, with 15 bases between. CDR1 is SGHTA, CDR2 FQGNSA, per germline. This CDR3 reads CANSRTGTYEQYF. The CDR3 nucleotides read TGTGCCAACAGTCGTACAGGGACCTACGAGCAGTACTTC. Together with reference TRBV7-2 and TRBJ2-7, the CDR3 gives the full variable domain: GAGVSQSPSNKVTEKGKDVELRCDPISGHTALYWYRQSLGQGLEFLIYFQGNSAPDKSGLPSDRFSAERTGGSVSTLTIQRTQQEDSAVYLCANSRTGTYEQYFGPGTRLTVT.

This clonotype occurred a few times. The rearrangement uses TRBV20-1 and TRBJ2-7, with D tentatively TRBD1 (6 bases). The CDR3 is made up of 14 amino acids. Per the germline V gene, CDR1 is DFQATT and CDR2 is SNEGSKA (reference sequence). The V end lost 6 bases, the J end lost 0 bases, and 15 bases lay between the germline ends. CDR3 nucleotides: TGCAGTGCCCGACGACAGGCCAGCTCCTACGAGCAGTACTTC. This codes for CSARRQASSYEQYF.

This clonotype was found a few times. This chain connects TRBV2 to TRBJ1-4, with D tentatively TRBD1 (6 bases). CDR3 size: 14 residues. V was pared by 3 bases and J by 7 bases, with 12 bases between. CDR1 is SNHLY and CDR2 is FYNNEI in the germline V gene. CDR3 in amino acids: CASSDPGAGEKLFF. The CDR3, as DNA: TGTGCCAGCAGTGACCCGGGGGCTGGTGAAAAACTGTTTTTT.

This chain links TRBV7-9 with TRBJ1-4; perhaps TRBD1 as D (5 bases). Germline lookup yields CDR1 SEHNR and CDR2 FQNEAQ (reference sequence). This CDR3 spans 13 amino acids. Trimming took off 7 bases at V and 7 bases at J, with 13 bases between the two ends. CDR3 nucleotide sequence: TGTGCCAGCACTTTCGGGACGGCTGAAAAACTGTTTTTT. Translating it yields CASTFGTAEKLFF. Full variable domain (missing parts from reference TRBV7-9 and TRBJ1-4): DTGVSQNPRHKITKRGQNVTFRCDPISEHNRLYWYRQTLGQGPEFLTYFQNEAQLEKSRLLSDRFSAERPKGSFSTLEIQRTEQGDSAMYLCASTFGTAEKLFFGSGTQLSVL.

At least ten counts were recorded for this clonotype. DNA of the CDR3: TGTGCCAGCAGCTTAGTACGGACAGGTGGCATTCAGTACTTC. This encodes CASSLVRTGGIQYF. V gene TRBV7-2 combines with J gene TRBJ2-4; 7 nucleotides match TRBD1. Looked up from germline, CDR1 is SGHTA and CDR2 is FQGNSA. J gave up 9 bases and V 1 base, and 6 bases lay outside the gene matches. This CDR3 region has 14 residues.

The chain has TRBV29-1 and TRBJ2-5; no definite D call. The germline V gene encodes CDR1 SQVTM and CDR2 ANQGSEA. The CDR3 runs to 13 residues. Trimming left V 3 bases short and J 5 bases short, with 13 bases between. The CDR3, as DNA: TGCAGCGTTGAGTTCGGTAATTTTGAGACCCAGTACTTC. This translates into CSVEFGNFETQYF.

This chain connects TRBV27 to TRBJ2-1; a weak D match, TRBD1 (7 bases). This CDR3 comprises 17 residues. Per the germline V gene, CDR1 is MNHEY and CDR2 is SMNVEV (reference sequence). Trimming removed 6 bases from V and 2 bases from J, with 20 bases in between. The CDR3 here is CASSGLQGPGPYNEQFF. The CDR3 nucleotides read TGTGCCAGCAGCGGACTACAGGGGCCGGGCCCCTACAATGAGCAGTTCTTC.

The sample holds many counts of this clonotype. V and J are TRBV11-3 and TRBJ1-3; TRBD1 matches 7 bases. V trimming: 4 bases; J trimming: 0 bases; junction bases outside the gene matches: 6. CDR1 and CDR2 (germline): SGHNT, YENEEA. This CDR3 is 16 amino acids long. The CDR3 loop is CASSSGQSSSGNTIYF. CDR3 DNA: TGTGCCAGCAGCTCGGGACAGTCGAGCTCTGGAAACACCATATATTTT.

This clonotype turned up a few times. This CDR3 reads CASSPVTNQPQHF. The CDR3 bases are TGTGCCAGTAGTCCAGTCACAAATCAGCCCCAGCATTTT. This sequence joins TRBV19 and TRBJ1-5; D uncertain. V was clipped by 5 bases and J by 4 bases, with 9 bases between them. CDR3 length: 13 amino acids. The V gene's germline CDR1 is LNHDA and CDR2 SQIVND (reference sequence). The full variable domain, its missing parts supplied by reference TRBV19 and TRBJ1-5, is DGGITQSPKYLFRKEGQNVTLSCEQNLNHDAMYWYRQDPGQGLRLIYYSQIVNDFQKGDIAEGYSVSREKKESFPLTVTSAQKNPTAFYLCASSPVTNQPQHFGDGTRLSIL.

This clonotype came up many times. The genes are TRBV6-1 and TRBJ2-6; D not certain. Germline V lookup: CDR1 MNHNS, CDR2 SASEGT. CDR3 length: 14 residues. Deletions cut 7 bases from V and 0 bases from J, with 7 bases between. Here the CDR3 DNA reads TGTGCCAGCACCGCGAGCTCTGGGGCCAACGTCCTGACTTTC. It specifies CASTASSGANVLTF.

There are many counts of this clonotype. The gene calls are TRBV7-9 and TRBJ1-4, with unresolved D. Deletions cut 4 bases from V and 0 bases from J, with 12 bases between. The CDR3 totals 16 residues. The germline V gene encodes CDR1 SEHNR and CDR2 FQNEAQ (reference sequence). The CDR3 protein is CASSSAGPATNEKLFF. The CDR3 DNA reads TGTGCCAGCAGCTCCGCCGGCCCTGCAACTAATGAAAAACTGTTTTTT.

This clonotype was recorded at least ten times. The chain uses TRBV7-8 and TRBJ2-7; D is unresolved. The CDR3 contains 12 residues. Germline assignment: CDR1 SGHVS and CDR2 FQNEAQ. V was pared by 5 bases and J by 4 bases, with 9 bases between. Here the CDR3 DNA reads TGTGCCAGCAGCCCGCTGGGGTACGAGCAGTACTTC. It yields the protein CASSPLGYEQYF.

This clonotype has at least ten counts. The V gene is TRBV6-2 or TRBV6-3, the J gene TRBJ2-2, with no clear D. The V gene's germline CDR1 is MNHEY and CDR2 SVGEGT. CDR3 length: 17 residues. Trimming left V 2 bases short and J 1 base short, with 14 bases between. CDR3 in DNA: TGTGCCAGCAGTTACCACCGAACTCCAAGGAACACCGGGGAGCTGTTTTTT. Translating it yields CASSYHRTPRNTGELFF.

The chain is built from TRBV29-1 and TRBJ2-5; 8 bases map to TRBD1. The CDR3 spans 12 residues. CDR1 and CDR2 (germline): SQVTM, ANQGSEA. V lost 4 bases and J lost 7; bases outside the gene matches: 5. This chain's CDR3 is CSVVQGAGTQYF. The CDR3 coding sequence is TGCAGCGTTGTTCAGGGGGCTGGGACCCAGTACTTC.

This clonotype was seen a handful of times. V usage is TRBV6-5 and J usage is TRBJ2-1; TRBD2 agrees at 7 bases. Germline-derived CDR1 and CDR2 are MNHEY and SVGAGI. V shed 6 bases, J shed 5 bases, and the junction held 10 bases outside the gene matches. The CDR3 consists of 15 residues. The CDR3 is CASRSAGNEDNEQFF. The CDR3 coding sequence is TGTGCCAGCAGGTCAGCGGGAAATGAAGACAATGAGCAGTTCTTC.

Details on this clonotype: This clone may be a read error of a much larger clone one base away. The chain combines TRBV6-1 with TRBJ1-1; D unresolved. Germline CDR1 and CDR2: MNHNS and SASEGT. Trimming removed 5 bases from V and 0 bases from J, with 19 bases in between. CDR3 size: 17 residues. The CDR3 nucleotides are TGTGCCAGCAGTTACCCCCGCGTAAGACTCATGAACACTGAAGCTTTCTTT. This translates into CASSYPRVRLMNTEAFF.

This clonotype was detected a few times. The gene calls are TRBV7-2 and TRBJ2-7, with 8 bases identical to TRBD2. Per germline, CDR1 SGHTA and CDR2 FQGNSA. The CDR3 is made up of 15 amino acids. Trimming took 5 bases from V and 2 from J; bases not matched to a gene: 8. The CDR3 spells CASSVMREAAYEQYF. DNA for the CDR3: TGTGCCAGCAGCGTGATGCGGGAGGCGGCCTACGAGCAGTACTTC.

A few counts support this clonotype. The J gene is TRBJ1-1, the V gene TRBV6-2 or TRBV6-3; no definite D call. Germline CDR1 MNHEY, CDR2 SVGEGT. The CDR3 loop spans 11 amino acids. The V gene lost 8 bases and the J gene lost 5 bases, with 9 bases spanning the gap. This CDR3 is CASRLGTEAFF. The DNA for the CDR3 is TGTGCCAGCCGTTTAGGGACTGAAGCTTTCTTT.

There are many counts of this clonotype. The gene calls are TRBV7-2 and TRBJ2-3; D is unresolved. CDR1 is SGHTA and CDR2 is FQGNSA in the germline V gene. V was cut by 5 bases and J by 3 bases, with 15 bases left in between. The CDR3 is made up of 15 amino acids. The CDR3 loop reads CASSPGLITTDTQYF. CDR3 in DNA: TGTGCCAGCAGCCCCGGGCTCATTACGACAGATACGCAGTATTTT.

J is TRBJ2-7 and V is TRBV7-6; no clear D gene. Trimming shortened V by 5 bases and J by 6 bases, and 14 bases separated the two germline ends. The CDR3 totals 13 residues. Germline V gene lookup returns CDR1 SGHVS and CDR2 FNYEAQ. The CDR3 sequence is CASSPFGDGEQYF. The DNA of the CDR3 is TGTGCCAGCAGCCCCTTCGGCGACGGCGAGCAGTACTTC.

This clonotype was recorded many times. The CDR3 region has the DNA TGTGCCAGCAGCTTAGAAGGTGATTTCAATCAGCCCCAGCATTTT. Translation: CASSLEGDFNQPQHF. V and J are TRBV7-2 and TRBJ1-5; no clear D gene. The germline V gene encodes CDR1 SGHTA and CDR2 FQGNSA. The length of the CDR3 is 15 residues. V was cut by 1 base and J by 3 bases, with 10 bases left in between.

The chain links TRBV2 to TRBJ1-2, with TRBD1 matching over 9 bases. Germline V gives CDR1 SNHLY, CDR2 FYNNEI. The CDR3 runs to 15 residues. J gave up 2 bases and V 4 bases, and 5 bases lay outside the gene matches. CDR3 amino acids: CASSVETGGNYGYTF. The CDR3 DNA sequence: TGTGCCAGCAGTGTGGAGACAGGGGGGAACTATGGCTACACCTTC. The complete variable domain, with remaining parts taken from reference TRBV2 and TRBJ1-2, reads EPEVTQTPSHQVTQMGQEVILRCVPISNHLYFYWYRQILGQKVEFLVSFYNNEISEKSEIFDDQFSVERPDGSNFTLKIRSTKLEDSAMYFCASSVETGGNYGYTFGSGTRLTVV.

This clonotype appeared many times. CDR3 residues: CASSLDLLTGELFF. In DNA form, the CDR3 reads TGTGCCAGCAGCTTGGACTTACTCACCGGGGAGCTGTTTTTT. This sequence joins TRBV5-6 and TRBJ2-2; D is unresolved. The CDR3 length is 14 residues. Germline V CDR1 and CDR2: SGHDT, YYEEEE. V lost 0 bases and J 4 bases, leaving 7 bases between the germline ends.

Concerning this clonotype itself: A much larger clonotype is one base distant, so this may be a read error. CDR3 in amino acids: CASSRDTSVYGYTF. The CDR3, as DNA: TGTGCCAGCAGCAGGGACACCTCCGTCTATGGCTACACCTTC. The rearrangement links TRBV11-2 to TRBJ1-2; the D gene is possibly TRBD1 (6 bases). Looked up from germline, CDR1 is SGHAT and CDR2 is FQNNGV. Trimming removed 5 bases at V and 4 bases at J, with 14 bases between. The CDR3 runs to 14 residues.